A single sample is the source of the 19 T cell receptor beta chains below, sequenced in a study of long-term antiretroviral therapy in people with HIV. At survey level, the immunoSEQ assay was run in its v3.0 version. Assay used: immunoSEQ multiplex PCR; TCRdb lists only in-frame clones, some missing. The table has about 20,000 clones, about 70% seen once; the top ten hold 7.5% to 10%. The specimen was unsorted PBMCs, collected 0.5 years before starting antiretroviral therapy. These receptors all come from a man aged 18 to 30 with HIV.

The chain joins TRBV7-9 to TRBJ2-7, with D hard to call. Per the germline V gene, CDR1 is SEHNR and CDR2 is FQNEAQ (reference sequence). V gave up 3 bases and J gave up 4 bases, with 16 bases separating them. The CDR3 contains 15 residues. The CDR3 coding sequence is TGTGCCAGCAGCTTTCCTACAGTATTGGGATACGAGCAGTACTTC. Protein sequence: CASSFPTVLGYEQYF.

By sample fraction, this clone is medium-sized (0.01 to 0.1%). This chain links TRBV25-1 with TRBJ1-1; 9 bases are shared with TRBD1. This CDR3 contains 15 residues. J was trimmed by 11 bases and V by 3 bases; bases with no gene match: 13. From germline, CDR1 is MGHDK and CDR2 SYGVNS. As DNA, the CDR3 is TGTGCCAGCAGTGACCCGTCGGGACAGGGAGAGGTCGCTTTCTTT. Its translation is CASSDPSGQGEVAFF.

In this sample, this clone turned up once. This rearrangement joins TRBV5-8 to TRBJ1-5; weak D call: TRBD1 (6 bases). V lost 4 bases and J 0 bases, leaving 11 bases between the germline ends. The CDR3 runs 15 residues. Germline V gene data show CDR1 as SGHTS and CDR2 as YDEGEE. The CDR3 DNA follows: TGTGCCAGCAGCATCCAGGGGTTTAGCAATCAGCCCCAGCATTTT. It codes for CASSIQGFSNQPQHF.

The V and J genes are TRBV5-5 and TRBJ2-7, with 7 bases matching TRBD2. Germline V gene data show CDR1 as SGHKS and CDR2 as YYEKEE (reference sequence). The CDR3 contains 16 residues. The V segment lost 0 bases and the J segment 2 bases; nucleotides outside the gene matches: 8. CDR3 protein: CASSLAGGEIAYEQYF. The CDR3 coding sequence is TGTGCCAGCAGCTTGGCGGGGGGAGAAATTGCCTACGAGCAGTACTTC.

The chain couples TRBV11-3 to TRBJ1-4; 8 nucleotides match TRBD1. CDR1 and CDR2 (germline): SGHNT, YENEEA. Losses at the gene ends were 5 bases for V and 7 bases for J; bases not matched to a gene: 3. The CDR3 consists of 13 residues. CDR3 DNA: TGTGCCAGCAGCCCTGGGACAGGTGAAAAACTGTTTTTT. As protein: CASSPGTGEKLFF.

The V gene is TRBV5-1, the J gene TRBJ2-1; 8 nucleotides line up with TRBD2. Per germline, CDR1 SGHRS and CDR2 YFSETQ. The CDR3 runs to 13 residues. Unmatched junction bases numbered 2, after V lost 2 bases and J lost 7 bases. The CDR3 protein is CASSFGGGNEQFF. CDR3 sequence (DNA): TGCGCCAGCAGCTTCGGGGGGGGGAATGAGCAGTTCTTC. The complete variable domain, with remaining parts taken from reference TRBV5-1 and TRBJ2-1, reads KAGVTQTPRYLIKTRGQQVTLSCSPISGHRSVSWYQQTPGQGLQFLFEYFSETQRNKGNFPGRFSGRQFSNSRSEMNVSTLELGDSALYLCASSFGGGNEQFFGPGTRLTVL.

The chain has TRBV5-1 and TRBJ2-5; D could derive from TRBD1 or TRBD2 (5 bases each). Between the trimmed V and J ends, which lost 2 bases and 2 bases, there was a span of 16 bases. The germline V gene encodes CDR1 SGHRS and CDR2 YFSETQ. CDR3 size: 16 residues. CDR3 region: CASSFHSAGTQETQYF. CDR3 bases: TGCGCCAGCAGCTTCCATTCGGCAGGGACGCAAGAGACCCAGTACTTC.

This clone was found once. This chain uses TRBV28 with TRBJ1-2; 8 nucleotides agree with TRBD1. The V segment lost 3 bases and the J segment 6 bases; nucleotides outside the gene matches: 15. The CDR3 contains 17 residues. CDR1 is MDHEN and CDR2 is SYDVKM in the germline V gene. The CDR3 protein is CASSFDPVRGRVDGYTF. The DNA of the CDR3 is TGTGCCAGCAGTTTCGACCCTGTCAGGGGGCGCGTGGATGGCTACACCTTC.

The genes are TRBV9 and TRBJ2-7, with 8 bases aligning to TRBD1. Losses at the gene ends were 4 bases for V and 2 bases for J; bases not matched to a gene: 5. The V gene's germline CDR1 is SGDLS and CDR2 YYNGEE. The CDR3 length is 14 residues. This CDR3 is CASSPGDRTYEQYF. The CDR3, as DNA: TGTGCCAGCAGCCCCGGGGACAGGACCTACGAGCAGTACTTC.

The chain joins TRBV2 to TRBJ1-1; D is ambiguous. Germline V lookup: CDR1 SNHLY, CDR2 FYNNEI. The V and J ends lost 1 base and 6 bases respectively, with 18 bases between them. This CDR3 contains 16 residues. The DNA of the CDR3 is TGTGCCAGCAGTGAAGGATACACCGAACACGGATCTGAAGCTTTCTTT. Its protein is CASSEGYTEHGSEAFF. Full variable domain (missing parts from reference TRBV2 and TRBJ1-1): EPEVTQTPSHQVTQMGQEVILRCVPISNHLYFYWYRQILGQKVEFLVSFYNNEISEKSEIFDDQFSVERPDGSNFTLKIRSTKLEDSAMYFCASSEGYTEHGSEAFFGQGTRLTVV.

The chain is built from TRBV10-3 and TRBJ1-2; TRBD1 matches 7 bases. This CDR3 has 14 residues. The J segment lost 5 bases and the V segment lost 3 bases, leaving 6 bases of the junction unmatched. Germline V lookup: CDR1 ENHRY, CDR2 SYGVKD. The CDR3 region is CAISEPGQKYGYTF. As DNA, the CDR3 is TGTGCCATCAGTGAACCGGGACAGAAGTATGGCTACACCTTC.

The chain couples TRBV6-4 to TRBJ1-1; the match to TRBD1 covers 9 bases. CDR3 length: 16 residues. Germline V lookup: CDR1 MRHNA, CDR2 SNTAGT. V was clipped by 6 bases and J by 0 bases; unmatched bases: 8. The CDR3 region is CASRRTGVGVNTEAFF. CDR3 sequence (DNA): TGTGCCAGCAGACGGACAGGGGTGGGGGTGAACACTGAAGCTTTCTTT.

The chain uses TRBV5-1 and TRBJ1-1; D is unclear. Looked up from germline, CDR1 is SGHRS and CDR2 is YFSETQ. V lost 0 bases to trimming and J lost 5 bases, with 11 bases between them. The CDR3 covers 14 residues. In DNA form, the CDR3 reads TGCGCCAGCAGCTTGGATGAGGCTTCGACTGAAGCTTTCTTT. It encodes CASSLDEASTEAFF.

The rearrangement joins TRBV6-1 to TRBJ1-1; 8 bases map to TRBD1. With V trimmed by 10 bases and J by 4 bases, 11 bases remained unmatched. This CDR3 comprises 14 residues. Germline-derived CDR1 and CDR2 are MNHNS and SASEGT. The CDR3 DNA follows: TGTGCCACCTGGACGGCAGGGGGCGGCACTGAAGCTTTCTTT. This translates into CATWTAGGGTEAFF.

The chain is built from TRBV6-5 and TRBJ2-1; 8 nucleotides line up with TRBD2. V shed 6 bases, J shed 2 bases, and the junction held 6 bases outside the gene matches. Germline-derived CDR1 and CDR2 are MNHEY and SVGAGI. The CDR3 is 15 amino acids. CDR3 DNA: TGTGCCAGCAGCTCTCACGGGAGGGCCTACAATGAGCAGTTCTTC. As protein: CASSSHGRAYNEQFF.

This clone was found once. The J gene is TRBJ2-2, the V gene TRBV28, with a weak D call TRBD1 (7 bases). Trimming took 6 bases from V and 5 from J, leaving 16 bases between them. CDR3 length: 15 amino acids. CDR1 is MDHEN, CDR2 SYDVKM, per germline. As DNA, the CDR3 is TGTGCCAGCAGCCTAGACAGGGACTCGACCGGGGAGCTGTTTTTT. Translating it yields CASSLDRDSTGELFF.

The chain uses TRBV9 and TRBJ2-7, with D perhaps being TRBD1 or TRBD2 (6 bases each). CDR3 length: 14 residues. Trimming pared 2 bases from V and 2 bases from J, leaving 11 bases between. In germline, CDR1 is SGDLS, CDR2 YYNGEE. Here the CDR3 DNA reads TGTGCCAGCAGCGTGGGGGGCCAACCCTACGAGCAGTACTTC. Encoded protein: CASSVGGQPYEQYF.

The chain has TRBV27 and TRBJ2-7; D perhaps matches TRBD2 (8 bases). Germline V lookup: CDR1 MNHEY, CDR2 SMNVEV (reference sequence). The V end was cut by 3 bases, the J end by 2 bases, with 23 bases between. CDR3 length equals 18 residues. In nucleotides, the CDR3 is TGTGCCAGCAGTTTGCGAGGACAGGCACTAGCGGCGGCCTACGAGCAGTACTTC. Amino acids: CASSLRGQALAAAYEQYF.

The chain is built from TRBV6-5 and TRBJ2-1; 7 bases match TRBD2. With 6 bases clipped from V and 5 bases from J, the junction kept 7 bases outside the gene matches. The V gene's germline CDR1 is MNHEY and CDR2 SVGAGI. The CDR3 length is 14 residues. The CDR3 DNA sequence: TGTGCCAGCAGCCCGAGTGGGACTAACAATGAGCAGTTCTTC. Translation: CASSPSGTNNEQFF.